One sample yielded the 16 T cell receptor beta chains listed below, sequenced in a study of T cell responses to AZD1222 COVID-19 vaccine. Generated by immunoSEQ multiplex PCR, the TCRdb table keeps only in-frame clones and is missing some. Of 15,000 to 20,000 clones in the sample, roughly 91% were seen once. Sequencing was performed on peripheral blood, taken 28 days after the second AZD1222 dose. The origin of the receptors is an adult who received the AZD1222 COVID-19 vaccine.

The chain is built from TRBV19 and TRBJ2-5, with a possible D match to TRBD2 (6 bases). V was pared by 6 bases and J by 1 base, with 9 bases between. CDR1 is LNHDA and CDR2 is SQIVND in the germline V gene (reference sequence). The CDR3 contains 13 residues. CDR3 sequence (DNA): TGTGCCAGTAGCGGGGGTCTCCAAGAGACCCAGTACTTC. Translating it yields CASSGGLQETQYF.

J is TRBJ1-1 and V is TRBV2, with D uncertain. The length of the CDR3 is 12 residues. Trimming took 6 bases from V and 1 from J, leaving 6 bases between them. Germline V lookup: CDR1 SNHLY, CDR2 FYNNEI. In DNA, the CDR3 is TGTGCCAGCAGGTTACAGAACACTGAAGCTTTCTTT. The encoded protein is CASRLQNTEAFF.

This clone is a singleton in its sample. This rearrangement joins TRBV10-3 to TRBJ2-3; D is unresolved. The CDR3 has 12 amino acids. From germline, CDR1 is ENHRY and CDR2 SYGVKD. Trimming pared 5 bases from V and 11 bases from J, leaving 14 bases between. CDR3: CAISSRGSEQYF. In nucleotides, the CDR3 is TGTGCCATCAGTTCTCGCGGTTCGGAGCAGTATTTT.

The chain couples TRBV3-1 (or the pseudogene TRBV3-2) to TRBJ2-5; 7 bases agree with TRBD2. V was pared by 1 base and J by 4 bases, with 6 bases of the junction left unmatched. CDR1 is LGHDT, CDR2 YNNKEL, per germline (reference sequence). The CDR3 covers 15 residues. Here the CDR3 DNA reads TGTGCCAGCAGCCAAGGAAGTAGCGGGCGAGAGACCCAGTACTTC. Its protein product is CASSQGSSGRETQYF.

V usage is TRBV14 and J usage is TRBJ2-5; D is ambiguous. The CDR3 covers 13 residues. Trimming removed 1 base at V and 1 base at J, with 4 bases between. CDR1 and CDR2 (germline): SGHDN, FVKESK. The CDR3 DNA reads TGTGCCAGCAGCCAAGCCCCCCAAGAGACCCAGTACTTC. Translating gives CASSQAPQETQYF. The full variable domain, in which reference TRBV14 and TRBJ2-5 provide the parts outside the CDR3, is EAGVTQFPSHSVIEKGQTVTLRCDPISGHDNLYWYRRVMGKEIKFLLHFVKESKQDESGMPNNRFLAERTGGTYSTLKVQPAELEDSGVYFCASSQAPQETQYFGPGTRLLVL.

The chain combines TRBV11-1 with TRBJ2-1; no clear D. CDR3 size: 14 residues. CDR1 and CDR2 (germline): SGHAT, FQDESV (reference sequence). The ends were cut back, 5 bases at V and 0 bases at J, with 8 bases in the middle. The CDR3 DNA sequence: TGTGCCAGCAGCGGGCGTAGCTCCTACAATGAGCAGTTCTTC. The encoded protein is CASSGRSSYNEQFF.

The chain links TRBV6-5 to TRBJ2-2; D is unclear. Germline V gives CDR1 MNHEY, CDR2 SVGAGI. The germline V and J ends were trimmed by 8 bases and 0 bases, with 7 bases remaining between them. The CDR3 totals 13 residues. The CDR3: CASLWSNTGELFF. Here the CDR3 DNA reads TGTGCCAGCTTATGGTCGAACACCGGGGAGCTGTTTTTT.

The chain couples TRBV28 to TRBJ2-7; 13 bases fit TRBD2. CDR3 length: 17 residues. The germline CDR1 and CDR2 sequences are MDHEN and SYDVKM. V shed 6 bases and J 6 bases; nucleotides not matched to a gene: 14. The CDR3 DNA reads TGTGCCAGCAGAGTACCGGGACTAGCGGGATTTACGGGCGAGCAGTACTTC. Translating it yields CASRVPGLAGFTGEQYF.

The chain uses TRBV5-5 and TRBJ2-5, with D possibly matching TRBD1 (5 bases). CDR1 and CDR2 (germline): SGHKS, YYEKEE (reference sequence). V lost 6 bases and J 2 bases, leaving 8 bases between the germline ends. The CDR3 contains 12 residues. CDR3: CASMRQQETQYF. The CDR3 DNA sequence: TGTGCCAGCATGAGACAGCAAGAGACCCAGTACTTC.

This rearrangement joins TRBV6-5 to TRBJ1-2, with D possibly matching TRBD1 (5 bases). This CDR3 region has 12 residues. Trimming removed 5 bases at V and 7 bases at J, with 11 bases between. The V gene's germline CDR1 is MNHEY and CDR2 SVGAGI. In nucleotides, the CDR3 is TGTGCCAGCAGTCCGTGGGGGGGTGGCTACACCTTC. Protein product: CASSPWGGGYTF.

The chain couples TRBV7-9 to TRBJ2-2; 7 nucleotides match TRBD2. Germline V lookup: CDR1 SEHNR, CDR2 FQNEAQ (reference sequence). Losses at the gene ends were 5 bases for V and 1 base for J; bases not matched to a gene: 10. The CDR3 runs 17 residues. The CDR3 spells CASSPWRRGRNTGELFF. In nucleotides, the CDR3 is TGTGCCAGCAGCCCGTGGAGGCGGGGGAGGAACACCGGGGAGCTGTTTTTT.

This chain links TRBV29-1 with TRBJ2-5; perhaps TRBD2 as D (6 bases). Germline-derived CDR1 and CDR2 are SQVTM and ANQGSEA. Trimming took 5 bases from V and 1 from J, leaving 11 bases between them. The CDR3 consists of 13 residues. In DNA form, the CDR3 reads TGCAGCGTTCGCGATAGCGGCCAAGAGACCCAGTACTTC. Encoded protein: CSVRDSGQETQYF.

This clone was detected only a few times. The chain couples TRBV7-2 to TRBJ2-3, with D maybe TRBD2 (7 bases). This CDR3 contains 16 residues. Germline CDR1 and CDR2: SGHTA and FQGNSA. The ends were cut back, 2 bases at V and 4 bases at J, with 16 bases in the middle. This CDR3 reads CASSLSPGGPPDTQYF. As DNA, the CDR3 is TGTGCCAGCAGCTTAAGTCCGGGGGGCCCCCCAGATACGCAGTATTTT.

This rearrangement joins TRBV11-2 to TRBJ1-2; the D is unclear. The CDR3 totals 14 residues. V dropped 0 bases and J dropped 2 bases, with 7 bases sitting between them. Germline assignment: CDR1 SGHAT and CDR2 FQNNGV. CDR3 loop: CASSLDPQNYGYTF. The CDR3 DNA follows: TGTGCCAGCAGCTTAGATCCACAGAACTATGGCTACACCTTC.

Here the CDR3 reads CASSQDSLSNQPQHF. The CDR3 DNA reads as TGTGCCAGCAGTCAGGACAGCCTTAGCAATCAGCCCCAGCATTTT. The J gene is TRBJ1-5, the V gene TRBV2; D perhaps matches TRBD1 (6 bases). Trimming removed 5 bases from V and 0 bases from J, with 11 bases in between. The CDR3 runs to 15 residues. Germline V gene data show CDR1 as SNHLY and CDR2 as FYNNEI.

The rearrangement links TRBV10-3 to TRBJ2-3; 9 bases are shared with TRBD2. Germline CDR1 reads ENHRY; CDR2 reads SYGVKD. V lost 10 bases, J lost 4 bases, and 6 bases stayed unmatched. The CDR3 consists of 13 residues. CDR3 in amino acids: CATLLAGSDTQYF. CDR3 coding DNA: TGTGCCACCCTTCTAGCGGGGTCAGATACGCAGTATTTT.